This TCR beta chain was obtained from a study of cytomegalovirus exposure and HLA in healthy donors. Study-wide background: The 110 or so validation repertoires used a platform that matched the one used for the 550 to 800 first-cohort repertoires, as a later analysis reported.

In its sample, this clone was seen once. Its specificity is unknown. The donors were members of the approximately 110-subject validation cohort (separate from the approximately 670-subject first cohort). Germline values: CDR1 SEHNR, CDR2 FQNEAQ (reference sequence). CDR3 length: 12 residues. V lost 6 bases, J lost 6 bases, and 1 base stayed unmatched. Clones were read by immunoSEQ multiplex PCR, and TCRdb kept only the in-frame ones, dropping some. The table lists 300,000 to 400,000 clones, around 90% of them singletons. Study findings and constraints: Associated with cytomegalovirus, according to the listing, were 150 to 200 TCR beta chains.

The TCR comes from a man younger than 45 in good health and CMV-seronegative. V usage is TRBV7-9 and J usage is TRBJ2-3; 9 bases align to TRBD2. Sequencing input: PBMCs. The CDR3 here is CASSAGGDTQYF. The CDR3 nucleotides read TGTGCCAGCAGTGCGGGGGGGGATACGCAGTATTTT.